This T cell receptor beta chain emerged from a study of blood T cell repertoires in COVID-19. Germline V gene sequence: CDR1 SGHRS, CDR2 YFSETQ. This CDR3 spans 15 amino acids. V lost 4 bases and J lost 4, with 14 bases in between. Clones were sequenced by immunoSEQ multiplex PCR, and TCRdb holds only the in-frame ones, with some missing. This sample carries about 84,000 clones, roughly 80% of them seen once, and the ten largest clones take around a sixth. Sample: peripheral blood. The gene calls are TRBV5-1 and TRBJ2-2; a possible D gene is TRBD2 (6 bases). This receptor was identified in an elderly woman with acute or convalescent COVID-19. As DNA, the CDR3 is TGCGCCAGCAGCCAATCCGGGGGTTTCACCGGGGAGCTGTTTTTT. Translation gives CASSQSGGFTGELFF. The full variable domain, with the rest looked up from reference TRBV5-1 and TRBJ2-2, is KAGVTQTPRYLIKTRGQQVTLSCSPISGHRSVSWYQQTPGQGLQFLFEYFSETQRNKGNFPGRFSGRQFSNSRSEMNVSTLELGDSALYLCASSQSGGFTGELFFGEGSRLTVL.